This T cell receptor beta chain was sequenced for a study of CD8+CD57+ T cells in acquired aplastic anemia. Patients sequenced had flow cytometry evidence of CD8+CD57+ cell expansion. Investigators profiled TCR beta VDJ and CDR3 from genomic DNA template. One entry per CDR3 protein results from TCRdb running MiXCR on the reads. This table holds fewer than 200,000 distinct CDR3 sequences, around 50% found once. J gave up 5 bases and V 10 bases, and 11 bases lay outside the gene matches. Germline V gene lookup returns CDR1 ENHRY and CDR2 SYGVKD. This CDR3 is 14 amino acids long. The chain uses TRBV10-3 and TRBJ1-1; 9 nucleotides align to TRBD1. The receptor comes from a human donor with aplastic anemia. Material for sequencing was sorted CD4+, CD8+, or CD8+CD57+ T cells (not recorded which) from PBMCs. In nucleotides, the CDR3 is TGTGCCAGCATTAACAGGGGGCGCGGTACTGAAGCTTTCTTT. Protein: CASINRGRGTEAFF.